This TCR beta chain originates from a study of cytomegalovirus exposure and HLA in healthy donors. General observations from the study: Upon later analysis, TCR association rates were observed to vary by HLA locus, being highest for DRB1 and lowest for HLA-C. Productive rates of about 90% or about 30% were seen for most TCR beta V segments in an earlier analysis.

PCR primers comprised 60 Vbeta and 13 Jbeta primers. Here immunoSEQ multiplex PCR was the method, and the copy in TCRdb shows in-frame clones only, minus some. The sample has around 97,000 clones; around 79% are singletons. Comments on this clone: Its antigen is currently unknown.

J was trimmed by 4 bases and V by 3 bases; bases with no gene match: 2. CDR1 is SNHLY and CDR2 is FYNNEI in the germline V gene. The CDR3 length is 14 residues. This TCR was recovered from a man over 45 in good health and CMV-seropositive. The chain couples TRBV2 to TRBJ2-1; 8 nucleotides align to TRBD2. Sequencing was done on a sample of PBMCs. CDR3 amino acids: CASSDGGGYNEQFF. The DNA for the CDR3 is TGTGCCAGCAGTGACGGCGGGGGGTACAATGAGCAGTTCTTC.